The source of this TCR beta chain is a study of CD8 T cells in Susac syndrome (dated by TCRdb to the late 2010s). Regarding the complete study: The study used repertoire sequencing to test whether antigen drove CD8+ T cell activation and differentiation in Susac syndrome. The study compared CD8+ T cell repertoire clonality among about a dozen healthy donors, roughly 14 Susac syndrome patients and 15 multiple sclerosis patients. What the authors observed across the whole study: The number of individuals in the TCR sequencing and HLA analysis was acknowledged as relatively small.

Peripheral blood CD8+ and CD4+ T cells from healthy donors, Susac syndrome patients and multiple sclerosis patients were profiled by high-throughput TCR beta sequencing. Multiple sclerosis controls were treatment-naive patients with stable or active relapsing-remitting disease fulfilling revised McDonald criteria. CD8+ TEMRA cells were enriched by FACS, while bulk CD8+ and CD4+ T cells were purified by magnetic negative isolation. Blood was drawn into EDTA tubes, processed within 24 hours, and PBMCs were isolated by density gradient centrifugation. PBMCs destined for TCR sequencing were cryopreserved in liquid nitrogen and later thawed in a 37 °C water bath. A purity of at least 90% was achieved for sorted or isolated CD4+, CD8+ and CD8+ TEMRA cells. V is cut by 0 bases and J by 3 bases, and the space between the germline ends is 10 bases. The CDR3 runs 14 residues from the cysteine to the phenylalanine. The sequence is cut down to CDR3 DNA, 42 bases in frame from base 1. CDR1 and CDR2 were assigned from the germline V gene (reference sequence) as DFQATT and SNEGSKA.

RNA was extracted using the RNeasy kit, and about 0.45 to 1 microgram was reverse transcribed with random hexamers. The immunoSEQ multiplex PCR assay, which covers 54 Vbeta and 13 Jbeta segments, was used to amplify TCR beta CDR3 regions. PCR amplification bias was corrected by using a synthetic template baseline for primer optimization and computational correction. The authors' analysis ran thus. Only productive sequences were kept, with reads annotated to V, D and J genes according to IMGT and analyzed in immunoSEQ Analyzer. Clonality was calculated as one minus the Shannon entropy normalized by log2 of the number of productive unique sequences. For each patient and control, public and private clones were evaluated among the 100 most prevalent clones. Clones were defined as Susac-specific when absent from the healthy and MS cohorts, from roughly 1,000 published viral clones and from other ImmuneACCESS disease sequences. TCRdb reran the public reads through fastp at Q25 and MiXCR, keeping productive beta chains. For every CDR3 protein sequence, its rows merge into one entry that carries the most common genes and DNA. It is TCRdb's table, rather than the study itself, that gives the V and J calls and clone size. In all, the sample holds about 180,000 distinct CDR3 sequences, and around 96% of those were seen once. Of the sample, 0.15% to 0.2% falls within the top ten clones.

As concerns this clonotype: This receptor's antigen is unknown. Per-base quality was not reported, and no clone a single base away is much larger than it.

The sample comprised CD8+ T cells from PBMCs. The chain uses TRBV20-1 and TRBJ2-3; no confident D gene assignment can be made. The origin of this receptor is a human donor with multiple sclerosis. In nucleotide form, the sequence is TGCAGTGCTAGAGAGACCGCCGTGACAGATACGCAGTATTTT. This is translated as CSARETAVTDTQYF.